This T cell receptor beta chain was sequenced in a study of T cells in Graves' hyperthyroidism and ophthalmopathy. Study-wide background: Once the initial diagnosis was made, peripheral blood was obtained before any treatment. Study-wide results and limits: Ophthalmopathy was model-predicted a median roughly 6.5 months pre-onset. Most expanded thyroid clonotypes above 0.001 also appeared in blood.

Diagnoses rested on clinical symptoms, serum thyroxine and TRAb, thyroid ultrasound and orbital computed tomography. This clonotype was observed a few times. The antigen is unknown. V shed 1 base and J shed 0 bases, with 16 bases lying between them. The germline V gene encodes CDR1 MGHRA and CDR2 YSYEKL. The CDR3 is 18 amino acids. RNA transcripts served as the template for amplifying TCR beta CDR3 regions. TCR CDR3 underwent first-round RT-PCR with the HTBI primer set. In TCRdb, the multiplex PCR reads were re-called with MiXCR into one record per CDR3 protein. The sample records about 740,000 distinct CDR3 sequences, less than 15% being singletons.

This chain joins TRBV4-1 and TRBJ1-3, with D tentatively TRBD1 (6 bases). The source material was blood. The receptor comes from a woman between 18 and 30 years old with Graves' hyperthyroidism. In DNA form, the CDR3 reads TGCGCCAGCAGCCAAGGGGGGCCAGGAACTTTCTCTGGAAACACCATATATTTT. Its protein product is CASSQGGPGTFSGNTIYF.